The next 24 T cell receptor beta chains were all read from a single sample in a study of shared T cell receptors in the human thymus. TCRdb keeps only in-frame clones here, not all; method: immunoSEQ multiplex PCR. The sample records about 610,000 clones, 88% being singletons. This sample was shared with a second study, whose subject was human thymus T cells.

The sequenced material came from thymocytes. Every receptor here comes from a boy in the first two years of life with a congenital heart defect.

The chain combines TRBV28 with TRBJ2-3, with 14 positions matching TRBD2. V lost 3 bases to trimming and J lost 4 bases; unmatched junction nucleotides: 21. The germline V gene has CDR1 MDHEN and CDR2 SYDVKM. The CDR3 length is 22 residues. The CDR3 bases are TGTGCCAGCAGTTTTCCGACAGGGGGGGAGGGACTAGCGGGAGCTTGGGCAGATACGCAGTATTTT. Translating gives CASSFPTGGEGLAGAWADTQYF.

The chain is built from TRBV7-2 and TRBJ2-7; 9 nucleotides match TRBD2. Unmatched junction bases numbered 13, after V lost 1 base and J lost 3 bases. The CDR3 has 18 residues. Germline CDR1 reads SGHTA; CDR2 reads FQGNSA. DNA for the CDR3: TGTGCCAGCAGCTTAGGCGAACCCGCGGGGGGGGTCCTCTACGAGCAGTACTTC. It encodes CASSLGEPAGGVLYEQYF.

This chain's CDR3 is CASTSLAGGADTQYF. DNA for the CDR3: TGTGCCAGCACTTCTCTAGCGGGAGGGGCAGATACGCAGTATTTT. J is TRBJ2-3 and V is TRBV28, with 12 nucleotides matching TRBD2. Germline V lookup: CDR1 MDHEN, CDR2 SYDVKM. This CDR3 comprises 15 residues. V trimming: 7 bases; J trimming: 4 bases; junction bases outside the gene matches: 6.

The chain carries TRBV30 and TRBJ2-4; 7 nucleotides agree with TRBD2. Germline V gene data show CDR1 as GTSNPN and CDR2 as SVGIG (reference sequence). Trimming cost V 3 bases and J 2 bases; bases outside gene matches: 16. This CDR3 spans 18 amino acids. Written as DNA, the CDR3 is TGTGCCTGGAGGGAGTCGGGAGGTCGCTATGGAACCAAAAACATTCAGTACTTC. Translating gives CAWRESGGRYGTKNIQYF.

The chain couples TRBV11-2 to TRBJ2-7; TRBD2 agrees at 8 bases. V gave up 5 bases and J gave up 0 bases; unmatched junction bases: 12. There are 17 residues in the CDR3. The germline V gene encodes CDR1 SGHAT and CDR2 FQNNGV. The CDR3 here is CASSPKGSGRPSYEQYF. CDR3 nucleotides: TGTGCCAGCAGCCCGAAAGGAAGCGGGAGACCCTCCTACGAGCAGTACTTC.

V and J are TRBV5-6 and TRBJ2-3; TRBD2 agrees at 9 bases. CDR1 and CDR2 (germline): SGHDT, YYEEEE. Trimming at V came to 2 bases and at J to 6 bases, leaving 16 bases not matched to a gene. The CDR3 is made up of 18 amino acids. As DNA, the CDR3 is TGTGCCAGCAGCTTAAGCTTGACTAGCGGAGCCCTACGGGATACGCAGTATTTT. It is translated as CASSLSLTSGALRDTQYF. The entire variable domain, with the rest obtained from reference TRBV5-6 and TRBJ2-3, is as follows: DAGVTQSPTHLIKTRGQQVTLRCSPKSGHDTVSWYQQALGQGPQFIFQYYEEEERQRGNFPDRFSGHQFPNYSSELNVNALLLGDSALYLCASSLSLTSGALRDTQYFGPGTRLTVL.

This chain joins TRBV15 and TRBJ2-7; 10 bases line up with TRBD2. V lost 4 bases to trimming and J lost 0 bases; unmatched junction nucleotides: 3. The CDR3 is 15 residues long. The germline V gene encodes CDR1 LNHNV and CDR2 YYDKDF (reference sequence). The CDR3 bases are TGTGCCACCAGCACAAGCGGGAGGGCCTCCTACGAGCAGTACTTC. It is translated as CATSTSGRASYEQYF.

The J gene is TRBJ1-2, the V gene TRBV25-1; D is possibly TRBD1 (5 bases). Germline V gene data show CDR1 as MGHDK and CDR2 as SYGVNS. The CDR3 sequence is 14 residues long. Trimming shortened V by 6 bases and J by 6 bases, and 17 bases separated the two germline ends. The CDR3 DNA is TGTGCCAGCAGGGGGGAGGACCGATTCGATGGCTACACCTTC. This sequence encodes CASRGEDRFDGYTF.

The genes are TRBV7-2 and TRBJ2-5; a possible D gene is TRBD2 (6 bases). Trimming stripped 1 base from V and 5 bases from J, with 23 bases between. The CDR3 is 18 residues long. Germline CDR1 SGHTA, CDR2 FQGNSA. Written as DNA, the CDR3 is TGTGCCAGCAGCTTAGAGAAAGGGGCAGGGAGGTGTGCTGAGACCCAGTACTTC. Encoded protein: CASSLEKGAGRCAETQYF.

The chain uses TRBV28 and TRBJ1-6; D is undetermined. With 5 bases removed from V and 8 bases from J, the gap between germline ends came to 16 bases. The CDR3 consists of 15 residues. Germline lookup yields CDR1 MDHEN and CDR2 SYDVKM. CDR3: CASSPTGRHDSPLHF. CDR3 nucleotide sequence: TGTGCCAGCAGTCCGACCGGGAGGCATGATTCACCCCTCCACTTT.

The rearrangement links TRBV7-8 to TRBJ1-2, with a tentative D call TRBD1 (5 bases). Germline assignment: CDR1 SGHVS and CDR2 FQNEAQ. Trimming took off 0 bases at V and 6 bases at J, with 17 bases between the two ends. The CDR3 spans 16 residues. CDR3 coding DNA: TGTGCCAGCAGCTTAGCGATTGGAGGGGTACAGGATGGCTACACCTTC. Protein product: CASSLAIGGVQDGYTF.

The V gene is TRBV28, the J gene TRBJ2-1, with TRBD2 matching over 9 bases. Per the germline V gene, CDR1 is MDHEN and CDR2 is SYDVKM. Losses at the gene ends were 6 bases for V and 8 bases for J; bases not matched to a gene: 14. CDR3 size: 16 residues. The chain's CDR3 is CASRGAASGDTHEQFF. The CDR3 DNA reads TGTGCCAGCAGGGGCGCGGCTAGCGGGGACACCCATGAGCAGTTCTTC.

This chain links TRBV27 with TRBJ2-1, with 8 bases aligning to TRBD1. CDR1 is MNHEY, CDR2 SMNVEV, per germline (reference sequence). The CDR3 runs 16 residues. The trim removed 4 bases at V and 4 bases at J, leaving 9 bases unmatched. The CDR3 loop reads CASSSRQGRGYNEQFF. Here the CDR3 DNA reads TGTGCCAGCAGTTCTCGACAGGGGAGAGGGTACAATGAGCAGTTCTTC.

V usage is TRBV9 and J usage is TRBJ2-6; unclear D gene. The CDR3 extends over 15 amino acids. Germline CDR1 reads SGDLS; CDR2 reads YYNGEE. Trimming removed 3 bases at V and 0 bases at J, with 7 bases between. The CDR3 nucleotides read TGTGCCAGCAGCGCCCCAGACTCTGGGGCCAACGTCCTGACTTTC. Residues: CASSAPDSGANVLTF.

This clone appeared a single time. The chain has TRBV29-1 and TRBJ2-7, with 7 nucleotides matching TRBD1. V trimming: 2 bases; J trimming: 2 bases; junction bases outside the gene matches: 3. This CDR3 is 13 amino acids long. Germline V gene data show CDR1 as SQVTM and CDR2 as ANQGSEA. This CDR3 is CSVETGDAYEQYF. CDR3 bases: TGCAGCGTTGAAACAGGGGATGCCTACGAGCAGTACTTC.

The chain recombines TRBV7-8 with TRBJ1-1; 9 nucleotides match TRBD1. The CDR3 extends over 14 amino acids. Germline V gene sequence: CDR1 SGHVS, CDR2 FQNEAQ. J gave up 11 bases and V 5 bases, and 12 bases lay outside the gene matches. The CDR3, as DNA: TGTGCCAGCAGCCCCGGGACAGGGATAGGAATGGCTTTCTTT. This encodes CASSPGTGIGMAFF.

The V call is TRBV4-2, the J call TRBJ2-1; D uncertain. Trimming took 3 bases from V and 7 from J, leaving 28 bases between them. CDR3 length equals 19 residues. Germline values: CDR1 LGHNA, CDR2 YNFKEQ. The CDR3 DNA reads as TGTGCCAGCAGCCACCCCTGGGCCCAAAGAGATGACCCACCAAATGAGCAGTTCTTC. This gives the protein CASSHPWAQRDDPPNEQFF.

The chain recombines TRBV4-1 with TRBJ2-1, with TRBD2 matching 8 bases. The CDR3 has 17 residues. Losses at the gene ends were 0 bases for V and 0 bases for J; bases not matched to a gene: 4. CDR1 and CDR2 from the germline V gene are MGHRA and YSYEKL. The CDR3 loop is CASSQDPGLGSYNEQFF. CDR3 bases: TGCGCCAGCAGCCAAGATCCGGGACTAGGCTCCTACAATGAGCAGTTCTTC.

V gene TRBV15 combines with J gene TRBJ2-1, with unresolved D. Germline loops: CDR1 LNHNV, CDR2 YYDKDF (reference sequence). The CDR3 spans 12 residues. Trimming took off 5 bases at V and 6 bases at J, with 8 bases between the two ends. The CDR3 protein is CATSDWPNEQFF. The CDR3, as DNA: TGTGCCACCAGCGACTGGCCCAATGAGCAGTTCTTC.

V is TRBV4-3 and J is TRBJ2-7; 8 nucleotides align to TRBD1. J gave up 3 bases and V 4 bases, and 14 bases lay outside the gene matches. CDR1 and CDR2 (germline): LGHNA, YSLEER. CDR3 size: 17 residues. CDR3 coding DNA: TGCGCCAGCAGCCTCAATTACCGGGACAGGATTATCTACGAGCAGTACTTC. Translating gives CASSLNYRDRIIYEQYF.

This chain uses TRBV19 with TRBJ1-5, with 9 bases that match TRBD1. Germline CDR1 is LNHDA and CDR2 is SQIVND (reference sequence). V lost 4 bases, J lost 5 bases, and 9 bases stayed unmatched. The CDR3 loop spans 16 amino acids. CDR3: CASSRGQGRGDQPQHF. CDR3 nucleotide sequence: TGTGCCAGTAGTAGGGGACAGGGTAGGGGTGATCAGCCCCAGCATTTT.

The chain uses TRBV11-2 and TRBJ2-3; D remains unclear. The CDR3 loop spans 18 amino acids. With 2 bases removed from V and 0 bases from J, the gap between germline ends came to 18 bases. The germline V gene has CDR1 SGHAT and CDR2 FQNNGV. The CDR3 here is CASSLSRVGALSTDTQYF. DNA of the CDR3: TGTGCCAGCAGCTTAAGCCGGGTAGGCGCGCTCAGCACAGATACGCAGTATTTT. The full variable domain, in which reference TRBV11-2 and TRBJ2-3 provide the parts outside the CDR3, is EAGVAQSPRYKIIEKRQSVAFWCNPISGHATLYWYQQILGQGPKLLIQFQNNGVVDDSQLPKDRFSAERLKGVDSTLKIQPAKLEDSAVYLCASSLSRVGALSTDTQYFGPGTRLTVL.

This chain uses TRBV7-3 with TRBJ2-3, with 13 bases matching TRBD2. Germline lookup yields CDR1 SGHTA and CDR2 FQGTGA. This CDR3 has 18 residues. The junction had 8 bases not matched to a gene; V was cut back by 5 bases and J by 0 bases. For the CDR3, the DNA is TGTGCCAGCAGCCATAGGGGACTAGCGGGAAAAAGCACAGATACGCAGTATTTT. Protein product: CASSHRGLAGKSTDTQYF.

V is TRBV27 and J is TRBJ2-5, with 7 bases lining up with TRBD2. Per the germline V gene, CDR1 is MNHEY and CDR2 is SMNVEV (reference sequence). The CDR3 has 13 amino acids. V lost 10 bases and J lost 4; bases outside the gene matches: 9. The CDR3 here is CATGEGRGETQYF. The CDR3 nucleotides are TGTGCCACGGGCGAGGGGAGGGGAGAGACCCAGTACTTC.